Shown below are 6 T cell receptor beta chains from a single sample sequenced in a study of T cells in Graves' hyperthyroidism and ophthalmopathy. The CDR3 regions of TCR beta were amplified from RNA transcripts. The TCR CDR3 first-round RT-PCR relied on the HTBI primer set. MiXCR was run by TCRdb on the multiplex PCR reads, yielding one entry per CDR3 protein. The sample has 400,000 or so distinct CDR3 sequences; roughly an eighth are singletons. The sequencing sample was made of blood. The receptor set was obtained from a man in his fifties with Graves' ophthalmopathy.

This clonotype was observed many times. The chain uses TRBV2 and TRBJ2-5; 10 positions match TRBD2. The V and J ends lost 2 bases and 12 bases, in that order; junction bases with no gene match: 12. From germline, CDR1 is SNHLY and CDR2 FYNNEI. The CDR3 length is 15 residues. This chain's CDR3 is CASSERIAGGGLEYF. CDR3 coding DNA: TGTGCCAGCAGTGAAAGGATAGCGGGAGGAGGTCTCGAGTACTTC.

This clonotype was recorded at least ten times. The chain joins TRBV5-6 to TRBJ1-1; D gene unclear. The CDR3 contains 15 residues. Germline CDR1 and CDR2: SGHDT and YYEEEE. Trimming pared 1 base from V and 1 base from J, leaving 11 bases between. CDR3 sequence reads: CASSLSRLPNTEAFF. The CDR3 DNA follows: TGTGCCAGCAGCTTGTCTCGGCTTCCGAACACTGAAGCTTTCTTT.

This clonotype was counted a few times. CDR3: CASSRGQGAFYEQYF. The CDR3 DNA is TGCGCCAGCAGCCGGGGACAGGGGGCGTTCTACGAGCAGTACTTC. The chain combines TRBV5-1 with TRBJ2-7; 12 bases fit TRBD1. V was pared by 4 bases and J by 3 bases, with 5 bases of the junction left unmatched. CDR1 and CDR2 (germline): SGHRS, YFSETQ. The CDR3 length is 15 residues. The entire variable domain, with the rest obtained from reference TRBV5-1 and TRBJ2-7, is as follows: KAGVTQTPRYLIKTRGQQVTLSCSPISGHRSVSWYQQTPGQGLQFLFEYFSETQRNKGNFPGRFSGRQFSNSRSEMNVSTLELGDSALYLCASSRGQGAFYEQYFGPGTRLTVT.

This clonotype was detected many times. This rearrangement joins TRBV28 to TRBJ2-7; 11 bases are shared with TRBD2. Germline CDR1 is MDHEN and CDR2 is SYDVKM. After removal of 8 bases from V and 3 bases from J, the junction contained 12 bases not matched to a gene. The length of the CDR3 is 16 residues. The CDR3 nucleotides read TGTGCCAGCTCCACCAGGCCGGGACTAGCGGTCTACGAGCAGTACTTC. It yields the protein CASSTRPGLAVYEQYF.

This clonotype was detected many times. V is TRBV24-1 and J is TRBJ2-1, with 7 bases that match TRBD1. This CDR3 comprises 17 residues. The germline CDR1 and CDR2 sequences are KGHDR and SFDVKD. V lost 5 bases to trimming and J lost 1 base; unmatched junction nucleotides: 10. The CDR3 protein is CATSGLGTVGSYNEQFF. The CDR3 bases are TGTGCCACCAGTGGCCTCGGGACAGTCGGTTCCTACAATGAGCAGTTCTTC.

This clonotype showed up just a few times. J is TRBJ2-5 and V is TRBV5-1, with 9 nucleotides matching TRBD2. J gave up 5 bases and V 0 bases, and 2 bases lay outside the gene matches. Germline V gives CDR1 SGHRS, CDR2 YFSETQ. This CDR3 has 14 residues. The DNA of the CDR3 is TGCGCCAGCAGCTTGGTAGCGGGAGTGGAGACCCAGTACTTC. Translation gives CASSLVAGVETQYF.